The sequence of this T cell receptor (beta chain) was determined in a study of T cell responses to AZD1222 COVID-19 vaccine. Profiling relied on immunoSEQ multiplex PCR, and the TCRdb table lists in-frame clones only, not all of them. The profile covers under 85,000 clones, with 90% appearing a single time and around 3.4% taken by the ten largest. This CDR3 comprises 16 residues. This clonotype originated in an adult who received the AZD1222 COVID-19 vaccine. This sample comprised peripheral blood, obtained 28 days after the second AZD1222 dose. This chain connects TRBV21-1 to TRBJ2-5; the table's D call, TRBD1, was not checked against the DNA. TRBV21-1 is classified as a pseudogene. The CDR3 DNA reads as TGTGCCAGCAGCACCTCCGGAGGACAGGTACAAGAGACCCAGTACTTC. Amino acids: CASSTSGGQVQETQYF.